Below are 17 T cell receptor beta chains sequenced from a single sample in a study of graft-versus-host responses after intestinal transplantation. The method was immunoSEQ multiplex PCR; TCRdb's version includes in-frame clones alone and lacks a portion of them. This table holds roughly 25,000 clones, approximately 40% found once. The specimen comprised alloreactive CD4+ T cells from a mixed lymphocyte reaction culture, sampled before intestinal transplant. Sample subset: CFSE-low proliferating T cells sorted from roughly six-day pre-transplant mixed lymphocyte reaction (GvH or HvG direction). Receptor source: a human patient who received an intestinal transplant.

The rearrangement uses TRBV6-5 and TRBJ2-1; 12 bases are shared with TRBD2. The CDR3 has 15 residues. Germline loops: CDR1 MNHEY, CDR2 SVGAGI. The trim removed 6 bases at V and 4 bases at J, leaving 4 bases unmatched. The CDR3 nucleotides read TGTGCCAGCAGGCTAGCGGGGGGGTCATACAATGAGCAGTTCTTC. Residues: CASRLAGGSYNEQFF.

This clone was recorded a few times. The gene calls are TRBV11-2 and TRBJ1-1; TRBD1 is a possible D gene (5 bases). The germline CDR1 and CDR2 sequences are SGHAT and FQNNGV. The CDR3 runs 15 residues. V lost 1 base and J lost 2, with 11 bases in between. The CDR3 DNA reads TGTGCCAGCAGCTTAGCCCAGGGATCAAACACTGAAGCTTTCTTT. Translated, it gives CASSLAQGSNTEAFF.

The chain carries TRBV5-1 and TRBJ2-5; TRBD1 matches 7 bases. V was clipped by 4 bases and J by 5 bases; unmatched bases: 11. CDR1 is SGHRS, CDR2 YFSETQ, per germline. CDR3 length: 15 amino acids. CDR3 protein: CASSPGQFGVETQYF. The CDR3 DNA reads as TGCGCCAGCAGCCCGGGACAGTTCGGCGTGGAGACCCAGTACTTC. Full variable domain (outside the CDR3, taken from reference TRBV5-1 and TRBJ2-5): KAGVTQTPRYLIKTRGQQVTLSCSPISGHRSVSWYQQTPGQGLQFLFEYFSETQRNKGNFPGRFSGRQFSNSRSEMNVSTLELGDSALYLCASSPGQFGVETQYFGPGTRLLVL.

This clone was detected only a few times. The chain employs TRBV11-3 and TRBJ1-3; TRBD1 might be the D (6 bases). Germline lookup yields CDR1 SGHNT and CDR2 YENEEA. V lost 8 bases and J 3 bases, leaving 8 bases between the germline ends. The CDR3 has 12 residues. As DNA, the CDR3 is TGTGCCAGCGAGGGGGTTGGAAACACCATATATTTT. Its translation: CASEGVGNTIYF.

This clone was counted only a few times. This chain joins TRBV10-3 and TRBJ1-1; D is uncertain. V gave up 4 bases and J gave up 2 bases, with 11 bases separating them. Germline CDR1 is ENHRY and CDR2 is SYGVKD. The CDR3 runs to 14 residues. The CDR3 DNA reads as TGTGCCATCAGTGGCAGCTACAGTAACACTGAAGCTTTCTTT. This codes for CAISGSYSNTEAFF.

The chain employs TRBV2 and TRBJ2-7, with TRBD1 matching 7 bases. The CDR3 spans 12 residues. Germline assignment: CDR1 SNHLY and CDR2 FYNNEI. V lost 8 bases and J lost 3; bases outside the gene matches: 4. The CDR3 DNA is TGTGCCAGCCAAAGACAGGGCTACGAGCAGTACTTC. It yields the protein CASQRQGYEQYF.

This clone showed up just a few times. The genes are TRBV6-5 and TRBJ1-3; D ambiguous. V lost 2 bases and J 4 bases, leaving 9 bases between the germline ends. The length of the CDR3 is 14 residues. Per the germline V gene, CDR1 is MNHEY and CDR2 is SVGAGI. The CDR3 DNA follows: TGTGCCAGCAGTTACGGAGGCAGAGGAAACACCATATATTTT. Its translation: CASSYGGRGNTIYF.

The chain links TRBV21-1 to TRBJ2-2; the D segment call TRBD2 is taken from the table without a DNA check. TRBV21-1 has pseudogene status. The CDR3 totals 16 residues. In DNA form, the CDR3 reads TGTGCCAGCAGCAGCCGCGGGCGGAGGGTATCCGGGGAGCTGTTTTTT. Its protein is CASSSRGRRVSGELFF.

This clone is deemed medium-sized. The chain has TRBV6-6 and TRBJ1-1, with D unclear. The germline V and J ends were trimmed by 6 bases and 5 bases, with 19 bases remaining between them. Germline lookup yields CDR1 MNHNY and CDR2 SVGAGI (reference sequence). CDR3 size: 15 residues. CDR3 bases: TGTGCCAGCAGCGGTACCCAGGTCGGGATGACTGAAGCTTTCTTT. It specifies CASSGTQVGMTEAFF.

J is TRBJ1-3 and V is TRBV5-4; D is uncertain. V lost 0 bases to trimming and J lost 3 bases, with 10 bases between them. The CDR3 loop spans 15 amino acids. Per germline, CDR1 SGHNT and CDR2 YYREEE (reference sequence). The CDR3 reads CASSLDGGIGNTIYF. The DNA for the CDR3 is TGTGCCAGCAGCTTGGATGGAGGGATTGGAAACACCATATATTTT.

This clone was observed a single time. The CDR3 spells CASSSGQGKEKLFF. The CDR3 bases are TGTGCCAGCTCATCGGGACAGGGGAAGGAAAAACTGTTTTTT. This chain joins TRBV18 and TRBJ1-4, with TRBD1 matching 10 bases. Germline V gene lookup returns CDR1 KGHSH and CDR2 LQKENI. The CDR3 consists of 14 residues. Trimming took 5 bases from V and 8 from J; bases not matched to a gene: 5.

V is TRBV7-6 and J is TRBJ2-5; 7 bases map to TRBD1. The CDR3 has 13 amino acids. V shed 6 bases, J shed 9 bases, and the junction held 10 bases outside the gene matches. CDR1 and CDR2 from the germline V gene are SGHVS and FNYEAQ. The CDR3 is CASSLQGLWAQYF. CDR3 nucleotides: TGTGCCAGCAGTTTACAGGGGCTCTGGGCCCAGTACTTC. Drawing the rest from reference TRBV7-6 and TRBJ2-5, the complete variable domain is GAGVSQSPRYKVTKRGQDVALRCDPISGHVSLYWYRQALGQGPEFLTYFNYEAQQDKSGLPNDRFSAERPEGSISTLTIQRTEQRDSAMYRCASSLQGLWAQYFGPGTRLLVL.

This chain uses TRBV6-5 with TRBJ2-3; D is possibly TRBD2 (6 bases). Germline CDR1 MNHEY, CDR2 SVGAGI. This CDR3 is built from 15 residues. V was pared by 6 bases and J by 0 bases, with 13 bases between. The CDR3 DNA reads TGTGCCAGCAGACGGACTATCTCTAGCACAGATACGCAGTATTTT. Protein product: CASRRTISSTDTQYF.

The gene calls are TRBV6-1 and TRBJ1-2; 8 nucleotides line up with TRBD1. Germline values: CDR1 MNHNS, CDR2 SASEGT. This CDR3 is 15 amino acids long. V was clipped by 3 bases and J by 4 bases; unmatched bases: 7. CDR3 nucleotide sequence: TGTGCCAGCAGTGAGGTCCCAGGGGGCCTCTATGGCTACACCTTC. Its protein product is CASSEVPGGLYGYTF.

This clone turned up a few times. The CDR3 DNA reads TGTGCCATCAGCGGCGGGACAGGGATGAACTATGGCTACACCTTC. Protein: CAISGGTGMNYGYTF. The chain joins TRBV10-3 to TRBJ1-2; TRBD1 agrees at 9 bases. In germline, CDR1 is ENHRY, CDR2 SYGVKD. Losses at the gene ends were 6 bases for V and 2 bases for J; bases not matched to a gene: 7. This CDR3 is built from 15 residues.

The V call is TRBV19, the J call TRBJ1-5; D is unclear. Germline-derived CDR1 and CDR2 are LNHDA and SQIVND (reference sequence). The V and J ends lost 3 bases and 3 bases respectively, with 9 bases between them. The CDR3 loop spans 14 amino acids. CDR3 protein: CASSMRSPNQPQHF. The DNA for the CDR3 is TGTGCCAGTAGTATGAGAAGCCCCAATCAGCCCCAGCATTTT.

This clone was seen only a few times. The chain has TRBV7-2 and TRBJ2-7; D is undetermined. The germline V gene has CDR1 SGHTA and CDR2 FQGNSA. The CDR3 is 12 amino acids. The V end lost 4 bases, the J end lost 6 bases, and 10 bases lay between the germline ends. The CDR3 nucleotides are TGTGCCAGCAGCTCTCTATTATCCGAGCAGTACTTC. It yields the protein CASSSLLSEQYF.